This T cell receptor (beta chain) was recovered during a study of T cells in Graves' hyperthyroidism and ophthalmopathy (dated by TCRdb to between 2018 and 2020). General notes on the study: Peripheral blood was sampled at the time of initial diagnosis, prior to any treatment. To identify distinguishing TCR V-J signatures, a discovery cohort of around 100 patients was used, comprising some 43 with Graves' ophthalmopathy and under 60 with stable Graves' hyperthyroidism. Prospective prediction of ophthalmopathy was tested in an independent validation cohort consisting of about 19 hyperthyroidism patients and some 16 patients who later progressed to ophthalmopathy. The 95 to 100 discovery patients were divided at random into training and test sets in a 7:3 ratio. Thyroid tissue and blood T-cell repertoires from about six Graves' hyperthyroidism patients were also compared in the study. After blood sampling, hyperthyroidism patients were treated with methimazole at a starting dose of 30 mg daily, and ophthalmopathy patients were treated with high-dose intravenous methylprednisolone. The paper describes TCR Vbeta CDR3 sequencing of 135 peripheral blood samples, made up of roughly 40 ophthalmopathy patients, around 78 hyperthyroidism patients and 17 progressor patients. Study-wide conclusions, independent of this receptor: In validation, progression to ophthalmopathy was predicted by the model with nearly 71% sensitivity and approximately 78% specificity, a median of approximately 6.5 months before onset. Most expanded thyroid clonotypes (frequency above 0.001) were also detected in blood, suggesting blood repertoires may reflect thyroid immune responses. A model built on a 13 V-J signature distinguished ophthalmopathy from stable hyperthyroidism, reaching 87.88% sensitivity and about 81% specificity in cross-validation and 80%/75% in testing. No statistical method was used to set the sample size in advance, and investigators knew the group allocation.

CDR1 is given as MNHEY and CDR2 as SMNVEV, both from the germline V gene (reference sequence). Counted from cysteine to phenylalanine, this CDR3 has 18 amino acids. Of the read, only the CDR3 DNA is kept; its 54 bases are in frame from base 1. The germline V and J ends show losses of 6 bases and 4 bases respectively, and no gene match explains 15 bases of the junction. Stable Graves' hyperthyroidism was defined as the absence of progression to ophthalmopathy over 18 months of follow-up. Hyperthyroidism patients were newly diagnosed, had a disease duration of under 2 months, and were aged 18 to 65 years. Any patient with an uncontrolled infection, another autoimmune disease, pregnancy or lactation was excluded. Diagnoses were based on clinical symptoms, serum thyroxine and TRAb, thyroid ultrasound and orbital computed tomography. Ficoll-Paque density gradient centrifugation was used to isolate PBMCs from under 11 ml of fresh peripheral blood. Total RNA was extracted with Trizol reagent, and quality was checked on an Agilent 2100 Bioanalyzer.

The TCR beta CDR3 regions were amplified from the RNA transcripts. The TCR CDR3 was subjected to a first round of RT-PCR using the HTBI primer set and the Qiagen OneStep RT-PCR kit. Libraries were constructed in a second round of multiplex PCR, after which size selection and purification were performed. The libraries were sequenced on an Illumina HiSeq2000 using paired-end 100 bp reads. The authors' analysis ran thus. SOAPnuke was used to process the raw data, removing reads that contained adapters or uncalled bases, had a mean Phred below 15, or lacked an exact match to the constant primer or identifier. COPE v1.2.5 was used to merge the high-quality paired reads, and each unique nucleotide sequence was defined as a clonotype. MiTCR v1.1 was used to align the clonotypes against IMGT TRBV, TRBD and TRBJ reference segments. The analysis included only V-J combinations with a frequency above 0.0001, which together covered 98% to 99.2% of the repertoires. A TCS score was defined as the ratio of F50 (clonal expansion) to E x V (chaos), with BLOSUM62-based TCRdist applied between CDR3 peptides within each V-J. Welch's t-statistics and random forest reduced around 510 V-J features to 10 to 15, which were used in a naive Bayes classifier (R e1071). TCRdb trimmed public reads at Q25 via fastp, called clones via MiXCR and kept in-frame beta chains. Under each unique CDR3 protein, matching rows form one entry showing the most common genes and DNA. The V and J calls shown here were made by TCRdb, not taken from the authors' results. For this sample the table gives approximately 370,000 distinct CDR3 sequences, of which about 15% were detected only once. In total, the top ten clones hold roughly 33% of the sample.

In regard to this clonotype: Its antigen remains undetermined. One base away there is no much larger clone; base qualities are not given.

Recombination connected TRBV27 to TRBJ1-4, with 9 central nucleotides matching TRBD1. The TCR originated in a woman in her 30s with Graves' hyperthyroidism. Material: blood. CDR3 region: CASRPGYGTGPNNEKLFF. The DNA is TGTGCCAGCAGGCCCGGTTATGGGACAGGGCCCAATAATGAAAAACTGTTTTTT. With the rest looked up from the reference TRBV27 and TRBJ1-4 genes rather than sequenced, the full variable domain is EAQVTQNPRYLITVTGKKLTVTCSQNMNHEYMSWYRQDPGLGLRQIYYSMNVEVTDKGDVPEGYKVSRKEKRNFPLILESPSPNQTSLYFCASRPGYGTGPNNEKLFFGSGTQLSVL.